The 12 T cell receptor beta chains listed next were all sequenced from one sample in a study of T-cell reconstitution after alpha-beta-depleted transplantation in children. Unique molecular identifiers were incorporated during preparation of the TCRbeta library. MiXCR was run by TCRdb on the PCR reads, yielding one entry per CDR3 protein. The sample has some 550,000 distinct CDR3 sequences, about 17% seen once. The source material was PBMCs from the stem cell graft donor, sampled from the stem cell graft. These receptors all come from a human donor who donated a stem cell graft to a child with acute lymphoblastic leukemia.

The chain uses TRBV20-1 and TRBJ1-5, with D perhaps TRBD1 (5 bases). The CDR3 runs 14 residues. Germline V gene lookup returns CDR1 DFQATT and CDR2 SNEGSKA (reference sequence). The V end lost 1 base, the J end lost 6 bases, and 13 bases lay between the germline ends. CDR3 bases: TGCAGTGCTAGAGGAGCAGGGAGGGGTCAGCCCCAGCATTTT. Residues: CSARGAGRGQPQHF.

CDR3 residues: CASSSPRPDRGYGYTF. The CDR3 DNA is TGTGCCAGCAGTTCCCCCCGGCCCGACAGGGGGTATGGCTACACCTTC. The rearrangement uses TRBV6-5 and TRBJ1-2, with TRBD1 matching 9 bases. The germline CDR1 and CDR2 sequences are MNHEY and SVGAGI. The V segment lost 4 bases and the J segment 5 bases; nucleotides outside the gene matches: 11. There are 16 residues in the CDR3.

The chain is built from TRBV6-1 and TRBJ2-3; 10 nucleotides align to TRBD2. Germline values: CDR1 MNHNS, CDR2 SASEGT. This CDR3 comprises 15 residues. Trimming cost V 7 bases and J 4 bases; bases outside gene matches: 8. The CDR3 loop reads CASTQVAGGPDTQYF. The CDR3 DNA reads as TGTGCCAGCACCCAAGTAGCGGGAGGACCAGATACGCAGTATTTT.

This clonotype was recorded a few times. The CDR3 coding sequence is TGCAGCGTGACGGGGACTTGGGGCGAAAAACTGTTTTTT. This translates into CSVTGTWGEKLFF. The V gene is TRBV29-1, the J gene TRBJ1-4, with D tentatively TRBD1 (5 bases). The CDR3 is 13 amino acids. The germline V gene encodes CDR1 SQVTM and CDR2 ANQGSEA. The germline V and J ends were trimmed by 6 bases and 8 bases, with 16 bases remaining between them.

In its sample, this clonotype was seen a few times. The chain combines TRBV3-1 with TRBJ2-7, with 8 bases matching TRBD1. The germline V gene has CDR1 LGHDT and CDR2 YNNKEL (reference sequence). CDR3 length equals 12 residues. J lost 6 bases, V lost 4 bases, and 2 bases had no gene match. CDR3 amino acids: CASSRDRREQYF. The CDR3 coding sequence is TGTGCCAGCAGCCGGGACAGGCGCGAGCAGTACTTC.

The CDR3 bases are TGTGCCAGCTCACCACCGAGGACTCCAGGCTCCTACGAGCAGTACTTC. It is translated as CASSPPRTPGSYEQYF. J is TRBJ2-7 and V is TRBV18; tentative D call: TRBD2 (5 bases). Deletions cut 0 bases from V and 0 bases from J, with 12 bases between. The germline V gene encodes CDR1 KGHSH and CDR2 LQKENI. The CDR3 length is 16 residues.

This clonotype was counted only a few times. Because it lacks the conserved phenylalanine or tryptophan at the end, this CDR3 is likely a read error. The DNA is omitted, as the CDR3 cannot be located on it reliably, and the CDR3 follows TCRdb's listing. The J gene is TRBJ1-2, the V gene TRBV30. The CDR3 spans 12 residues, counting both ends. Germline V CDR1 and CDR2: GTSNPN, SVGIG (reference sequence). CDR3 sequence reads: CAWSVHPGPTEV.

The DNA for the CDR3 is TGTGCCAGCAGGCCGGACAGGAGCCTATTAACTAATGAAAAACTGTTTTTT. Translation: CASRPDRSLLTNEKLFF. The V call is TRBV28, the J call TRBJ1-4; TRBD1 matches 7 bases. The germline gives CDR1 MDHEN, CDR2 SYDVKM. The V gene end was trimmed by 6 bases and the J gene end by 1 base; junction bases not matched to a gene: 11. This CDR3 is built from 17 residues.

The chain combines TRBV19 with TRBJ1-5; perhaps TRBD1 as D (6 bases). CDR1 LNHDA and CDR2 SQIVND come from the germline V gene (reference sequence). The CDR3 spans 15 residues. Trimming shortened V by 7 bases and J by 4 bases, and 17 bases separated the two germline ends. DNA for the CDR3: TGTGCCAGTAAACTGCAGGGGATCGGGAATCAGCCCCAGCATTTT. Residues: CASKLQGIGNQPQHF. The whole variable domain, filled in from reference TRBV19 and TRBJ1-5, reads DGGITQSPKYLFRKEGQNVTLSCEQNLNHDAMYWYRQDPGQGLRLIYYSQIVNDFQKGDIAEGYSVSREKKESFPLTVTSAQKNPTAFYLCASKLQGIGNQPQHFGDGTRLSIL.

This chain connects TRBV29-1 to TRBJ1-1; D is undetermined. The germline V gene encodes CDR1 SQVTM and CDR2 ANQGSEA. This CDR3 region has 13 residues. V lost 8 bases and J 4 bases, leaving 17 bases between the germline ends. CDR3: CSTPVGFGTEAFF. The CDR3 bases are TGCAGCACCCCCGTCGGGTTTGGCACTGAAGCTTTCTTT.

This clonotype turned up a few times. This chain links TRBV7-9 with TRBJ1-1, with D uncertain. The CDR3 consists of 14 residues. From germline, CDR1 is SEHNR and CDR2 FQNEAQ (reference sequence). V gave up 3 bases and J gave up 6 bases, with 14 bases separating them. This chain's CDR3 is CASSFRGPGAEAFF. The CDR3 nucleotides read TGTGCCAGCAGCTTTAGAGGCCCCGGAGCTGAAGCTTTCTTT.

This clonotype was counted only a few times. This CDR3 reads CASSLSSGVLYEQFF. CDR3 coding DNA: TGCGCCAGCAGCCTCTCTAGCGGGGTGTTGTATGAGCAGTTCTTC. The genes are TRBV5-1 and TRBJ2-1; 9 bases line up with TRBD2. This CDR3 comprises 15 residues. CDR1 is SGHRS, CDR2 YFSETQ, per germline. V shed 4 bases, J shed 8 bases, and the junction held 10 bases outside the gene matches.